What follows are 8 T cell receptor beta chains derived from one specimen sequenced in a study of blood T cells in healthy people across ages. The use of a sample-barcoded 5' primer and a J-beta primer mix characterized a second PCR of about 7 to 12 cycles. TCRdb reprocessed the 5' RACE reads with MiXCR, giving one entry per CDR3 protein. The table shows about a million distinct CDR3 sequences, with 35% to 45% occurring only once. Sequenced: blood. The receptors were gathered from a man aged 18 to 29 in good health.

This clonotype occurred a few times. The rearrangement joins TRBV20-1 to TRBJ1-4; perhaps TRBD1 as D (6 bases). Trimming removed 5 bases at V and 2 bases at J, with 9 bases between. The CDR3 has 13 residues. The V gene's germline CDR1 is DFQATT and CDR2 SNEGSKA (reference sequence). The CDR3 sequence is CSASQGTNEKLFF. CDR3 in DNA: TGCAGTGCTTCACAGGGTACTAATGAAAAACTGTTTTTT.

CDR3 in amino acids: CASSYRETAGANVLTF. The CDR3, as DNA: TGTGCCAGCAGTTACAGGGAAACAGCTGGGGCCAACGTCCTGACTTTC. V is TRBV6-2 or TRBV6-3 and J is TRBJ2-6; D gene uncertain. This CDR3 spans 16 amino acids. Germline V CDR1 and CDR2: MNHEY, SVGEGT. Trimming pared 2 bases from V and 2 bases from J, leaving 10 bases between.

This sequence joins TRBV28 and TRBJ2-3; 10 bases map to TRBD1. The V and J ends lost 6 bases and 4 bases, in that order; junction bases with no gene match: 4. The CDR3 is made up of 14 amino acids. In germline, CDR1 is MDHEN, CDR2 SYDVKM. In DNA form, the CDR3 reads TGTGCCAGCAGGGACAGGGGGAGCGCAGATACGCAGTATTTT. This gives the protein CASRDRGSADTQYF.

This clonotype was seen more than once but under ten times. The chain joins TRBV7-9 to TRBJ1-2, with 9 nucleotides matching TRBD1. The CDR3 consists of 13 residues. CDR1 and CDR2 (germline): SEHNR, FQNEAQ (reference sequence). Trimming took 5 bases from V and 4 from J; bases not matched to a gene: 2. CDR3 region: CASSTTGGYGYTF. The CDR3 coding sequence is TGTGCCAGCAGCACGACAGGGGGCTATGGCTACACCTTC.

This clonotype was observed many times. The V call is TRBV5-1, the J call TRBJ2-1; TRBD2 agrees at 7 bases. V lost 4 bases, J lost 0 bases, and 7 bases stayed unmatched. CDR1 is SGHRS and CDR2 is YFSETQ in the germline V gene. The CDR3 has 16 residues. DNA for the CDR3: TGCGCCAGCAGCGAGGGACTATACAGCTCCTACAATGAGCAGTTCTTC. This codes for CASSEGLYSSYNEQFF. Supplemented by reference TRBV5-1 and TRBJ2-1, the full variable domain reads KAGVTQTPRYLIKTRGQQVTLSCSPISGHRSVSWYQQTPGQGLQFLFEYFSETQRNKGNFPGRFSGRQFSNSRSEMNVSTLELGDSALYLCASSEGLYSSYNEQFFGPGTRLTVL.

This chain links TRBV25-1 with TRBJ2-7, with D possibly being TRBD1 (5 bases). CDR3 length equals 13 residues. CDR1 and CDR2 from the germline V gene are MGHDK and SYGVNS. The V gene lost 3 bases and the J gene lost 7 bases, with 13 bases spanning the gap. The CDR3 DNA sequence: TGTGCCAGCAGTGAGTATGCAGGACATGAGCAGTACTTC. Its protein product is CASSEYAGHEQYF.

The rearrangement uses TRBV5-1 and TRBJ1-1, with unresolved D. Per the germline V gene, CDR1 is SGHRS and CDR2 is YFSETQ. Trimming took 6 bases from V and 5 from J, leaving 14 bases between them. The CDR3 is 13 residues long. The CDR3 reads CASNGEYRTEAFF. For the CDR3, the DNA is TGCGCCAGCAATGGGGAATATCGGACTGAAGCTTTCTTT.

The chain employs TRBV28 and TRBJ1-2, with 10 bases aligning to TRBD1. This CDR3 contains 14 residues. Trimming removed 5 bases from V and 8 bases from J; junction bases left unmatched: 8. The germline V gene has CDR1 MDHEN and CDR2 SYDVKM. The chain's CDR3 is CASSTTGGLVGYTF. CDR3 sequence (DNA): TGTGCCAGCAGTACGACAGGGGGCTTGGTCGGCTACACCTTC.